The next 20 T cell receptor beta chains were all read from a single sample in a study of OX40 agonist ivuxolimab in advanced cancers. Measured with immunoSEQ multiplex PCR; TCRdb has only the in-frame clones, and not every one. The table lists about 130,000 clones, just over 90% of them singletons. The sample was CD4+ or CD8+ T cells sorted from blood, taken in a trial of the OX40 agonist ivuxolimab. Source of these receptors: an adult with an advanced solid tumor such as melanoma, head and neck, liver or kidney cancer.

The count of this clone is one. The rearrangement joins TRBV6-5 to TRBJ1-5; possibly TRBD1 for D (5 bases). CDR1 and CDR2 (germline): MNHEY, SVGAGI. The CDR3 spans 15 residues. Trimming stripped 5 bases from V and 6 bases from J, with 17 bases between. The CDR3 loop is CASSPDKRWAQPQHF. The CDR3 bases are TGTGCCAGCAGTCCGGACAAAAGGTGGGCTCAGCCCCAGCATTTT.

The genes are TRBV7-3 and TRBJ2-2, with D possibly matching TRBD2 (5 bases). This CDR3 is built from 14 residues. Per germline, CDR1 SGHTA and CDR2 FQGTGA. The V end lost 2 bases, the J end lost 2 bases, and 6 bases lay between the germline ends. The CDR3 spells CASSLAGNTGELFF. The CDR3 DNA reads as TGTGCCAGCAGCTTAGCGGGCAACACCGGGGAGCTGTTTTTT.

CDR3 nucleotide sequence: TGCGCCAGCAGCTCAGGGACTAGCTACCTCGAGCAGTACTTC. Protein sequence: CASSSGTSYLEQYF. The V and J genes are TRBV5-1 and TRBJ2-7, with TRBD2 matching over 9 bases. The CDR3 runs to 14 residues. Germline V lookup: CDR1 SGHRS, CDR2 YFSETQ. The V segment lost 3 bases and the J segment 6 bases; nucleotides outside the gene matches: 7.

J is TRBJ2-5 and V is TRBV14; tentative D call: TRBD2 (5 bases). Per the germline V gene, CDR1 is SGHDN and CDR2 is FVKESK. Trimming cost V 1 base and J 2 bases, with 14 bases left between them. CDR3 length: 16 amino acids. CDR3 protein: CASSQAGILGQETQYF. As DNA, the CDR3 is TGTGCCAGCAGCCAAGCGGGAATTCTTGGGCAAGAGACCCAGTACTTC. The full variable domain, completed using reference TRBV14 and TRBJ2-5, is EAGVTQFPSHSVIEKGQTVTLRCDPISGHDNLYWYRRVMGKEIKFLLHFVKESKQDESGMPNNRFLAERTGGTYSTLKVQPAELEDSGVYFCASSQAGILGQETQYFGPGTRLLVL.

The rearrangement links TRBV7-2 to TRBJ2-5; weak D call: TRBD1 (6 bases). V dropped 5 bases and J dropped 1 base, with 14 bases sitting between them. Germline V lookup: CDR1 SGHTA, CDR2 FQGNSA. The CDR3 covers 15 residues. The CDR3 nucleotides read TGTGCCAGCAGCAAAACCGGGACACCCCAAGAGACCCAGTACTTC. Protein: CASSKTGTPQETQYF.

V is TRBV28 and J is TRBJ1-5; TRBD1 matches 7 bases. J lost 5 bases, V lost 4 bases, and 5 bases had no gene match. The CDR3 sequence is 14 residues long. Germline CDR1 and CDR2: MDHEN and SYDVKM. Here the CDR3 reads CASSSGQLDQPQHF. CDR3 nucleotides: TGTGCCAGCAGTTCGGGACAGTTAGATCAGCCCCAGCATTTT.

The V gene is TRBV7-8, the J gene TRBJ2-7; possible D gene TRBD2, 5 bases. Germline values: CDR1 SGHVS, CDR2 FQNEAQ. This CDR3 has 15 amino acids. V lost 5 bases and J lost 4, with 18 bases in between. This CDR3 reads CASSPLRLASYEQYF. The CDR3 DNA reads TGTGCCAGCAGCCCCTTGAGGCTAGCATCGTACGAGCAGTACTTC.

The CDR3 DNA is TGCGCCAGCAGCCGAGGAGAGGGGTACTCCTACGAGCAGTACTTC. Its protein is CASSRGEGYSYEQYF. The gene calls are TRBV4-1 and TRBJ2-7; either TRBD1 or TRBD2 may supply D (5 bases each). Germline-derived CDR1 and CDR2 are MGHRA and YSYEKL. V was pared by 4 bases and J by 0 bases, with 13 bases between. This CDR3 comprises 15 residues.

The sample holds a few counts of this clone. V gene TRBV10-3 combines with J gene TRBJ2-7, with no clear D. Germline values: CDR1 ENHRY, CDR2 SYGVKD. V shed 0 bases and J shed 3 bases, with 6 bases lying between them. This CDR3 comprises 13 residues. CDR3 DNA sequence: TGTGCCATCAGTGAGTCCCCATACTACGAGCAGTACTTC. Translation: CAISESPYYEQYF.

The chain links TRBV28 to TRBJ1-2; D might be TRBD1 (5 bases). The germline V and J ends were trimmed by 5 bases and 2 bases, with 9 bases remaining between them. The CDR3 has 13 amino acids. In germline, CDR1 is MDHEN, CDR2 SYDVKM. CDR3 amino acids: CASSPAGNYGYTF. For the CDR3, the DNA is TGTGCCAGCAGTCCGGCAGGGAACTATGGCTACACCTTC.

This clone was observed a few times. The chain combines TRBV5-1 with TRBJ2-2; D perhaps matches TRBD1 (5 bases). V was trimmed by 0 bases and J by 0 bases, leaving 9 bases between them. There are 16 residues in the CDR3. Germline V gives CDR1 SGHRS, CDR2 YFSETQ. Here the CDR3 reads CASSLVGQANTGELFF. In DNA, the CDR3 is TGCGCCAGCAGCTTGGTGGGGCAAGCGAACACCGGGGAGCTGTTTTTT.

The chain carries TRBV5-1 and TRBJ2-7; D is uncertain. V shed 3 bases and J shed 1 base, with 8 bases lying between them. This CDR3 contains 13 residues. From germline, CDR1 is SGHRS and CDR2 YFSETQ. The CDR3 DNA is TGCGCCAGCAGCTCGCAACCTTCCTACGAGCAGTACTTC. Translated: CASSSQPSYEQYF.

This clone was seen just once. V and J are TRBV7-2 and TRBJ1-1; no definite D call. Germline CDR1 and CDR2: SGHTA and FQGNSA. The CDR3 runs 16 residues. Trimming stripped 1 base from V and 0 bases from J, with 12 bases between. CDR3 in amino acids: CASSLGSRALNTEAFF. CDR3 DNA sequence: TGTGCCAGCAGCTTAGGATCGAGAGCACTGAACACTGAAGCTTTCTTT.

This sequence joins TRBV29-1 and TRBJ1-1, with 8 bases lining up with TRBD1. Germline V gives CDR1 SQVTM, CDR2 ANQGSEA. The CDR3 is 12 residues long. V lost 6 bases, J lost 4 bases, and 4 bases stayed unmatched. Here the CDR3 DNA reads TGCAGCGTCGGACAGGGAGGCACTGAAGCTTTCTTT. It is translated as CSVGQGGTEAFF.

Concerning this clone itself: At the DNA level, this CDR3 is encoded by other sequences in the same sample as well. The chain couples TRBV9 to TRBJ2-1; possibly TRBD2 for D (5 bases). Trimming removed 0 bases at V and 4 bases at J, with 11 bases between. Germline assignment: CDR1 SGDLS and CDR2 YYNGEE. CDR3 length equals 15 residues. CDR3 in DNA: TGTGCCAGCAGCGTAGGAGGTAGCGAGTACAATGAGCAGTTCTTC. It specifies CASSVGGSEYNEQFF.

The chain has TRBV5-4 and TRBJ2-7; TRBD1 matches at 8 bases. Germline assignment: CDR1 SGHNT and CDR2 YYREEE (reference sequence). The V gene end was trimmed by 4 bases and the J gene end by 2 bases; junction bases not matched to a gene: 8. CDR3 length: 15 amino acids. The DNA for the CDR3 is TGTGCCAGCAGCCTGGGGACAGGCTCGGCCTACGAGCAGTACTTC. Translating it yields CASSLGTGSAYEQYF.

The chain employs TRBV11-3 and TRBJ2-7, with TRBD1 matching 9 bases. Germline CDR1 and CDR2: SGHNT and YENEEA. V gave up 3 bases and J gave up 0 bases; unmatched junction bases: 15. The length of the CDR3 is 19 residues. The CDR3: CASSLNPRGQGMSSYEQYF. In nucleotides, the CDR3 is TGTGCCAGCAGCTTGAACCCGAGAGGACAGGGGATGAGCTCCTACGAGCAGTACTTC.

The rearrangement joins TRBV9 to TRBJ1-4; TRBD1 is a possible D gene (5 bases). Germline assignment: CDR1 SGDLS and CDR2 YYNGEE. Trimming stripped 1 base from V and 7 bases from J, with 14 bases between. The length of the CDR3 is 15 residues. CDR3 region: CASSVRGVSFEKLFF. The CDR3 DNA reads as TGTGCCAGCAGCGTACGAGGGGTCAGCTTTGAAAAACTGTTTTTT.

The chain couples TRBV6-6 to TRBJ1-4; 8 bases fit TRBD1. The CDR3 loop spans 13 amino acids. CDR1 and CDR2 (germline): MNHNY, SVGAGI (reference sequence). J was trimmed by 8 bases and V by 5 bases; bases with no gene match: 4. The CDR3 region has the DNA TGTGCCAGCAGTGGGGACAGGCCCGAAAAACTGTTTTTT. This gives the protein CASSGDRPEKLFF.

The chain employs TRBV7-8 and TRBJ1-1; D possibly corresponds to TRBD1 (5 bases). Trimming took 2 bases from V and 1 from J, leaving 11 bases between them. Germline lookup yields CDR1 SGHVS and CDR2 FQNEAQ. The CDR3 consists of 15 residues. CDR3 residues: CASSLPLRGNTEAFF. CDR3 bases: TGTGCCAGCAGCTTACCCTTGAGGGGGAACACTGAAGCTTTCTTT.